This T cell receptor (beta chain) emerged from a study of identical twins. Notes on the study in general: Surplus twin overlap in beta out-of-frame sequences was less pronounced. When twins shared out-of-frame alpha sequences, those sequences had excess low generation probability.

The CDR3 has 13 amino acids. With 8 bases clipped from V and 3 bases from J, the junction kept 0 bases outside the gene matches. Germline loops: CDR1 WSHSY, CDR2 SAAADI. This clonotype was counted at least ten times. Its antigen is undetermined. A universal primer binding site was introduced by template switching. The final cDNA contained unique molecular identifiers. TCRdb reprocessed the 5' RACE reads with MiXCR, giving one entry per CDR3 protein. Here the sample spans 200,000 to 250,000 distinct CDR3 sequences, 6.5% being singletons. A further study also used this sample, focusing on T cells expressing NK-cell markers. That study adds: Of CD8+ T cells, about 1.0-8% belonged to dominant NKG2C+ clonotypes in six donors.

This receptor was taken from a young woman in good health. The sample comprised CD8+ T cells sorted from blood. The chain uses TRBV10-2 and TRBJ2-2, with TRBD2 identical over 10 bases. For the CDR3, the DNA is TGCGCCAGCGGGACTAGCGACACCGGGGAGCTGTTTTTT. It specifies CASGTSDTGELFF.